These 10 T cell receptor beta chains originate from one sample sequenced in a study of T-cell memory formation after mild COVID-19. From the 5' RACE reads, TCRdb called clonotypes with MiXCR, one entry per CDR3 protein. The table lists approximately 290,000 distinct CDR3 sequences, around 8% of them singletons. The source material was PBMCs or a T cell subset sorted from them (not recorded which). These TCRs come from a man between 18 and 35 years old who had mild COVID-19 (a few samples of this study predate the infection). Cell type and time point are not known.

The sample holds many counts of this clonotype. The rearrangement uses TRBV15 and TRBJ2-1; D unresolved. Germline loops: CDR1 LNHNV, CDR2 YYDKDF (reference sequence). This CDR3 is built from 13 residues. V was cut by 0 bases and J by 8 bases, with 8 bases left in between. The CDR3 loop reads CATSRDLVDEQFF. CDR3 coding DNA: TGTGCCACCAGCAGAGATCTAGTCGATGAGCAGTTCTTC.

The table lists this clonotype with many counts. The rearrangement uses TRBV5-4 and TRBJ2-2; TRBD1 aligns across 12 bases. Trimming at V came to 5 bases and at J to 6 bases, leaving 8 bases not matched to a gene. The CDR3 consists of 16 residues. The germline gives CDR1 SGHNT, CDR2 YYREEE (reference sequence). The CDR3 region is CASSSRDRGPSGELFF. CDR3 nucleotide sequence: TGTGCCAGCAGTTCCCGGGACAGGGGGCCGTCCGGGGAGCTGTTTTTT.

This clonotype was seen only a few times. This chain links TRBV29-1 with TRBJ2-3, with TRBD2 matching over 8 bases. CDR1 and CDR2 (germline): SQVTM, ANQGSEA. The trim removed 6 bases at V and 4 bases at J, leaving 9 bases unmatched. CDR3 length: 14 residues. For the CDR3, the DNA is TGCAGCGTCCCCGGGAGGGGGGTGGCAGATACGCAGTATTTT. Protein: CSVPGRGVADTQYF.

The V call is TRBV12-5, the J call TRBJ2-3, with D unresolved. The CDR3 contains 13 residues. V was clipped by 3 bases and J by 6 bases, with 10 bases between them. Germline V gene sequence: CDR1 LGHNT, CDR2 FRNRAP. CDR3 DNA sequence: TGTGCTAGTGGTTTAGAAACATGGGATACGCAGTATTTT. Its protein product is CASGLETWDTQYF.

The chain employs TRBV28 and TRBJ2-2; D assignment may be TRBD1 or TRBD2 (5 bases each). CDR1 and CDR2 from the germline V gene are MDHEN and SYDVKM. CDR3 length equals 16 residues. V lost 7 bases, J lost 9 bases, and 24 bases lay in between. As DNA, the CDR3 is TGTGCCAGCAACCCCAGGGAGTGGGGCCTACCCCGGGAGCTGTTTTTT. Residues: CASNPREWGLPRELFF.

This rearrangement joins TRBV9 to TRBJ2-5; D may be TRBD2 (6 bases). The germline gives CDR1 SGDLS, CDR2 YYNGEE. This CDR3 comprises 15 residues. V gave up 4 bases and J gave up 5 bases, with 18 bases separating them. Here the CDR3 reads CASSPGLLRGETQYF. In DNA, the CDR3 is TGTGCCAGCAGCCCCGGACTACTCCGAGGGGAGACCCAGTACTTC.

The V and J genes are TRBV5-4 and TRBJ1-2; possible D gene TRBD1, 6 bases. CDR3 length: 15 amino acids. Trimming cost V 4 bases and J 8 bases, with 21 bases left between them. CDR1 and CDR2 (germline): SGHNT, YYREEE (reference sequence). The CDR3 DNA sequence: TGTGCCAGCAGCCCCCCTACGACAGGACCAGGGGGCTACACCTTC. It specifies CASSPPTTGPGGYTF.

The genes are TRBV7-8 and TRBJ2-5; the D gene is possibly TRBD1 (6 bases). CDR1 SGHVS and CDR2 FQNEAQ come from the germline V gene. The CDR3 sequence is 15 residues long. V lost 5 bases to trimming and J lost 2 bases, with 15 bases between them. CDR3 in amino acids: CASSTGQLRQETQYF. The CDR3 region has the DNA TGTGCCAGCAGCACCGGACAGCTCCGACAAGAGACCCAGTACTTC.

This clonotype was found a few times. The junction does not match germline at one end; this may be a read error. This chain joins TRBV4-1 and TRBJ2-7; 7 positions agree with TRBD2. CDR3 length: 16 amino acids. CDR1 and CDR2 from the germline V gene are MGHRA and YSYEKL. The CDR3 DNA reads TGCGCCATCAGCCAAGATTTGGGGGGGAGGGGTCACGAGCAGTACTTC. This sequence encodes CAISQDLGGRGHEQYF.

This clonotype was seen more than once but under ten times. This chain joins TRBV10-1 and TRBJ2-3; D may be TRBD1 or TRBD2 (5 bases each). V lost 8 bases to trimming and J lost 4 bases, with 13 bases between them. From germline, CDR1 is WNHNN and CDR2 SYGVQD (reference sequence). The CDR3 runs to 13 residues. The CDR3 reads CASSGTRADTQYF. The CDR3 DNA reads TGCGCCAGCTCCGGGACCCGGGCAGATACGCAGTATTTT.